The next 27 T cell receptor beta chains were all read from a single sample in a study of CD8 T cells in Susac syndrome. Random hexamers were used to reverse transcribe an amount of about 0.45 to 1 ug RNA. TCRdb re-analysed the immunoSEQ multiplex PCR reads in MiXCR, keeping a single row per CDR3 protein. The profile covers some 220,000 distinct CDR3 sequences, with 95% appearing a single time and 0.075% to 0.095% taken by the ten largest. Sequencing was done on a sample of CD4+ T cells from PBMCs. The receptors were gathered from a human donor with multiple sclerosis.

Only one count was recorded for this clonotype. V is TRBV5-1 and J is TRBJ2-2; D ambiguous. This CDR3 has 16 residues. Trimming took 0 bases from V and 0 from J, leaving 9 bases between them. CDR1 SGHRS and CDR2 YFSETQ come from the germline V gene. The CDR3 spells CASSLDSRSNTGELFF. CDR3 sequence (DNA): TGCGCCAGCAGCTTGGATTCCAGATCGAACACCGGGGAGCTGTTTTTT.

The CDR3 protein is CSARPRRGRTYEQYF. Here the CDR3 DNA reads TGCAGTGCTAGGCCAAGGAGGGGGAGGACCTACGAGCAGTACTTC. The V call is TRBV20-1, the J call TRBJ2-7; either TRBD1 or TRBD2 may fit D (6 bases each). V lost 3 bases to trimming and J lost 2 bases, with 17 bases between them. This CDR3 region has 15 residues. CDR1 and CDR2 (germline): DFQATT, SNEGSKA (reference sequence).

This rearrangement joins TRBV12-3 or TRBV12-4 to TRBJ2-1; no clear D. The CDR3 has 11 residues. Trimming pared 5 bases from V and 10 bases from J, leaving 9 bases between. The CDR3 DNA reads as TGTGCCAGCAGTGGCTCCAACGAGCAGTTCTTC. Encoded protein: CASSGSNEQFF.

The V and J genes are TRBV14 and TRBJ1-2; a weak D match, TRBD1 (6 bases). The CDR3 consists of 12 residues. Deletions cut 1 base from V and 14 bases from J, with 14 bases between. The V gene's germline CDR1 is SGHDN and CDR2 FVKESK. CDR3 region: CASSQASGGGTF. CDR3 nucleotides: TGTGCCAGCAGCCAAGCGAGCGGAGGGGGGACCTTC.

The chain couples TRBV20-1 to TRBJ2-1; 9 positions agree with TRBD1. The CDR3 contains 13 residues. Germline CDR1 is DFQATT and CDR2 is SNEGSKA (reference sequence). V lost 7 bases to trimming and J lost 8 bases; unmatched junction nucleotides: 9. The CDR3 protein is CSVPGQGGDEQFF. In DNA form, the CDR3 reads TGCAGTGTACCGGGACAGGGAGGGGATGAGCAGTTCTTC.

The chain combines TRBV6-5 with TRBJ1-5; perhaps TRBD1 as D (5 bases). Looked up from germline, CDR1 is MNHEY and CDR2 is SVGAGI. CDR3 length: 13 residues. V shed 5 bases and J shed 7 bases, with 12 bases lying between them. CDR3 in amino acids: CASSLYGGQPQHF. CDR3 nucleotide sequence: TGTGCCAGCAGTCTGTATGGGGGGCAGCCCCAGCATTTT.

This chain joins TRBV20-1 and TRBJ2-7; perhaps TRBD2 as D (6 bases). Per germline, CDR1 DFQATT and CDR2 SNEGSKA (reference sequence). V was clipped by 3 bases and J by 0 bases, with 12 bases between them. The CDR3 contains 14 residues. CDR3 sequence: CSARGGGLSYEQYF. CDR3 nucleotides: TGCAGTGCTAGGGGGGGAGGACTCTCCTACGAGCAGTACTTC.

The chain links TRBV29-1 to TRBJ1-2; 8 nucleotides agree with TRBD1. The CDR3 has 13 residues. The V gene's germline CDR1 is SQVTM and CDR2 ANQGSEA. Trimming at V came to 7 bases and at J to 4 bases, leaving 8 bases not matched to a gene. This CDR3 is CSANPGQAYGYTF. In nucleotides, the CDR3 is TGCAGCGCCAATCCGGGACAGGCCTATGGCTACACCTTC.

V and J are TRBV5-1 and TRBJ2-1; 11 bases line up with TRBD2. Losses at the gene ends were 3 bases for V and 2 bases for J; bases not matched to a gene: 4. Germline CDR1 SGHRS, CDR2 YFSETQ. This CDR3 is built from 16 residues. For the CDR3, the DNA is TGCGCCAGCAGCTCGGGACTAGCGGCCACCTACAATGAGCAGTTCTTC. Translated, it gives CASSSGLAATYNEQFF.

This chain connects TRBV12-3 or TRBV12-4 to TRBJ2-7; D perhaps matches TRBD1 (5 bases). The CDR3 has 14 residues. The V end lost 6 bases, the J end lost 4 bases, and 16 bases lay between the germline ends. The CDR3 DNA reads TGTGCCAGCAGCTTCCCAGGACACTTGTACGAGCAGTACTTC. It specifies CASSFPGHLYEQYF.

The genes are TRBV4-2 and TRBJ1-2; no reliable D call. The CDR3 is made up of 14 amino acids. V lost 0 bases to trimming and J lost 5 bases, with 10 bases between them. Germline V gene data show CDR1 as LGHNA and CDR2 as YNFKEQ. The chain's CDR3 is CASSQDLTAYGYTF. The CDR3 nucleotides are TGTGCCAGCAGCCAAGACCTCACAGCTTATGGCTACACCTTC.

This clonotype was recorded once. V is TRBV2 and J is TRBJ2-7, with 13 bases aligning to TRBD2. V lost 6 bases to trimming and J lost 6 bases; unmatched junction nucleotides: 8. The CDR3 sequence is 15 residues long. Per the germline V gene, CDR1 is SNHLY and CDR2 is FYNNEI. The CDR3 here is CASSLGLAGVVEQYF. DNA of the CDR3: TGTGCCAGCAGCCTAGGACTAGCGGGAGTCGTCGAGCAGTACTTC.

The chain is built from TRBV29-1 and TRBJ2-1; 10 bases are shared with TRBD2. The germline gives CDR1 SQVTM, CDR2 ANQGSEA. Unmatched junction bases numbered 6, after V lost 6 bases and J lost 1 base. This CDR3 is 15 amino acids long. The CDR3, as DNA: TGCAGCGTGCGGACTAGCGGTAGGTCCTACAATGAGCAGTTCTTC. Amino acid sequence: CSVRTSGRSYNEQFF.

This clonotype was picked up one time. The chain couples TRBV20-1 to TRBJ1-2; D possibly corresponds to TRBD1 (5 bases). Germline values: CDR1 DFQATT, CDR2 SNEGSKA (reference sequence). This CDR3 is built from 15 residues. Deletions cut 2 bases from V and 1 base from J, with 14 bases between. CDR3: CSARMGLTDNYGYTF. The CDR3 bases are TGCAGTGCTAGAATGGGGCTGACCGATAACTATGGCTACACCTTC.

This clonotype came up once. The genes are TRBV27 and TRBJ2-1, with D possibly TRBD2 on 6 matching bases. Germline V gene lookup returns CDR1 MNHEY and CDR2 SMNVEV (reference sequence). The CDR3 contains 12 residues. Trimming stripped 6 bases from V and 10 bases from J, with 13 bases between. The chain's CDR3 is CASSTLGGEQFF. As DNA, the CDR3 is TGTGCCAGCAGCACACTAGGAGGGGAGCAGTTCTTC.

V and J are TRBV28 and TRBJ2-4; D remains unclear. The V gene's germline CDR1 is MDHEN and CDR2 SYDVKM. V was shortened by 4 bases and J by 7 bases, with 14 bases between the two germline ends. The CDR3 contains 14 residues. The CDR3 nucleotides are TGTGCCAGCAGTTCTCCTATTAGGCGGAACATTCAGTACTTC. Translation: CASSSPIRRNIQYF.

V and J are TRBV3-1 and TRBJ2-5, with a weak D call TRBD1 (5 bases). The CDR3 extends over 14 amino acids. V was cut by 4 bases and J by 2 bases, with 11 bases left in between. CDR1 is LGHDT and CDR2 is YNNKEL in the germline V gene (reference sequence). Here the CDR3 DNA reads TGTGCCAGCAGCCTTAACCGACAGCAAGAGACCCAGTACTTC. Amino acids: CASSLNRQQETQYF.

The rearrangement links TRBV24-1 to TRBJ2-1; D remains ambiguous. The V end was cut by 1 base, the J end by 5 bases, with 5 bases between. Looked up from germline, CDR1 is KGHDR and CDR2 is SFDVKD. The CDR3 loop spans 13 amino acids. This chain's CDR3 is CATSDLGDNEQFF. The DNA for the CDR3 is TGTGCCACCAGTGATTTAGGCGACAATGAGCAGTTCTTC.

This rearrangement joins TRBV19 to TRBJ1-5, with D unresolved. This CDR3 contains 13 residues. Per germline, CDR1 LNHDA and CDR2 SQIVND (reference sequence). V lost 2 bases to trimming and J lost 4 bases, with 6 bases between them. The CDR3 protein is CASSIRVNQPQHF. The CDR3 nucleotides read TGTGCCAGTAGTATACGGGTTAATCAGCCCCAGCATTTT.

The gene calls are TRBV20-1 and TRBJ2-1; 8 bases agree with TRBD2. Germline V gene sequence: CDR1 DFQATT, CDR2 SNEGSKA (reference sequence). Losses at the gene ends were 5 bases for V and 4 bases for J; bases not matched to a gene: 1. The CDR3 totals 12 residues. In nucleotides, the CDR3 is TGCAGTGCTGTAGCGGGGTACAATGAGCAGTTCTTC. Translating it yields CSAVAGYNEQFF.

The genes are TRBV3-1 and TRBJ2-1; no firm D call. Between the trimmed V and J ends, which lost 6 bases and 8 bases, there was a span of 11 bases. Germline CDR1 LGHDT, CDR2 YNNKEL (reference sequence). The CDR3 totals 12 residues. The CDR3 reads CASSSVVHEQFF. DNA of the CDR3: TGTGCCAGCAGTTCGGTCGTACATGAGCAGTTCTTC.

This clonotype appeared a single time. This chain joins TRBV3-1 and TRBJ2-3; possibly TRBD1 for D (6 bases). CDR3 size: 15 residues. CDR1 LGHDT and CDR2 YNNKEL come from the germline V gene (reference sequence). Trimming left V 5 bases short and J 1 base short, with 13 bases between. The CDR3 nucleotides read TGTGCCAGCAGCGACCAGGGGCTGGGCACAGATACGCAGTATTTT. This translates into CASSDQGLGTDTQYF.

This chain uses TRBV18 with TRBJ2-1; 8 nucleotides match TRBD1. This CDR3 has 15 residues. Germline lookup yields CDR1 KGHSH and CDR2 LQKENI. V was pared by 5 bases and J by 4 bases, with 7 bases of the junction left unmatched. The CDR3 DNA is TGTGCCAGCTCATTCAGGGGGCTAGGGTACAATGAGCAGTTCTTC. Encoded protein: CASSFRGLGYNEQFF.

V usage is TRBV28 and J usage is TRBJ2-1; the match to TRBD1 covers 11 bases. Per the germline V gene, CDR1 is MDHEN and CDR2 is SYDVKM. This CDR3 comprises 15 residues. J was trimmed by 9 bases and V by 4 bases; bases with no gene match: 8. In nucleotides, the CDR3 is TGTGCCAGCAGTTACCGGGACAGGGGGGGTAGTGAGCAGTTCTTC. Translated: CASSYRDRGGSEQFF.

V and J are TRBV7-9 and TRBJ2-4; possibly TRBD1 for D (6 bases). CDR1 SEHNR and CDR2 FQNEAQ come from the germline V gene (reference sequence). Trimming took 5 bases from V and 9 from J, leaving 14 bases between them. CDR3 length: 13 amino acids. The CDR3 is CASSPDSSVIQYF. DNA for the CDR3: TGTGCCAGCAGCCCGGACAGCTCGGTCATTCAGTACTTC.

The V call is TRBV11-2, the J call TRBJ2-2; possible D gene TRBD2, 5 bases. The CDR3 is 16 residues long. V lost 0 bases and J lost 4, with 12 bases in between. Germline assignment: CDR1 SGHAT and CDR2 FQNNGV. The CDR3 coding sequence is TGTGCCAGCAGCTTAGAAGGGAAACGGGGCACCGGGGAGCTGTTTTTT. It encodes CASSLEGKRGTGELFF.

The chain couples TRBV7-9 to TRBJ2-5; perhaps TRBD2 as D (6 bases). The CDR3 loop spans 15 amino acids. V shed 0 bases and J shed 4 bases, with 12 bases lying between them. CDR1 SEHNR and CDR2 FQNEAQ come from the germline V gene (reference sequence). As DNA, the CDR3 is TGTGCCAGCAGCTTAGCGAGGACTATCGGAGAGACCCAGTACTTC. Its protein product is CASSLARTIGETQYF.